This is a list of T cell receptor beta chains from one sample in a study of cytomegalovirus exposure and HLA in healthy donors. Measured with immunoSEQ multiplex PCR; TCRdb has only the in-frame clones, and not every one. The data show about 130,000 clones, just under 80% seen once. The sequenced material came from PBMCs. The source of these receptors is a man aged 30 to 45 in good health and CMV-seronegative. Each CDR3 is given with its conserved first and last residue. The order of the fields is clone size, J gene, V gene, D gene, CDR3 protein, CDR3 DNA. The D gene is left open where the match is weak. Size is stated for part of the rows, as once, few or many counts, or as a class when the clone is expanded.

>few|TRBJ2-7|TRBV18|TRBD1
CASSTGTGSNEQYF
TGTGCCAGCTCCACCGGGACAGGGTCCAACGAGCAGTACTTC
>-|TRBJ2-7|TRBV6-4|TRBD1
CASSVTGQGPVKQYF
TGTGCCAGCAGTGTAACGGGACAGGGGCCAGTAAAGCAGTACTTC
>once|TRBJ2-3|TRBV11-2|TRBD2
CASQPGVLAGGQTDTQYF
TGTGCCAGCCAACCCGGGGTTTTAGCGGGGGGGCAGACAGATACGCAGTATTTT
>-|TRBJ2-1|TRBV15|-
CATSKEGGAQFF
TGTGCCACCAGTAAGGAGGGCGGGGCGCAGTTCTTC
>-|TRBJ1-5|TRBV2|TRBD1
CASTVDRGGNQPQHF
TGTGCCAGCACCGTCGACAGGGGCGGGAATCAGCCCCAGCATTTT
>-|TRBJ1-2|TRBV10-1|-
CASGGGSSRGYTF
TGCGCCAGCGGTGGAGGGTCCTCTAGAGGCTACACCTTC
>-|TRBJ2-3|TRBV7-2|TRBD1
CASSSMDRTDTQYF
TGTGCCAGCAGCTCCATGGACAGGACAGATACGCAGTATTTT
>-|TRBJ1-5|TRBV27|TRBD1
CASSLEGGPNQPQHF
TGTGCCAGCAGTTTGGAAGGGGGCCCCAATCAGCCCCAGCATTTT
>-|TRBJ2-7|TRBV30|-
CAWSLSGFGYEQYF
TGTGCCTGGAGTCTTTCAGGGTTCGGCTACGAGCAGTACTTC
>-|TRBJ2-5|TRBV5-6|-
CASSFSVQETQYF
TGTGCCAGCAGCTTTAGCGTCCAAGAGACCCAGTACTTC
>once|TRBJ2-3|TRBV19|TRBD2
CASSITSGGSTDTQYF
TGTGCCAGTAGTATAACTAGCGGGGGGTCCACAGATACGCAGTATTTT
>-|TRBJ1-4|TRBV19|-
CASSETATNEKLFF
TGTGCCAGTAGTGAGACAGCCACTAATGAAAAACTGTTTTTT
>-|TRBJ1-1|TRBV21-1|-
CASSKLPSQDRVIVEGTEAFF
TGTGCCAGCAGCAAACTGCCCTCGCAGGACAGGGTGATAGTGGAAGGCACTGAAGCTTTCTTT
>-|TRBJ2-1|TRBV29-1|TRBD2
CSVGTSVSSYNEQFF
TGCAGCGTAGGGACTAGCGTTAGCTCCTACAATGAGCAGTTCTTC
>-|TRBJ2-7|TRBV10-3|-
CAISGDVGGITYEQYF
TGTGCCATCAGTGGGGATGTAGGGGGAATAACCTACGAGCAGTACTTC
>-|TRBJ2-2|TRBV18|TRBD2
CASSATSGENTGELFF
TGTGCCAGCTCAGCGACTAGCGGGGAGAACACCGGGGAGCTGTTTTTT
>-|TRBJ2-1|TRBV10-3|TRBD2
CAISGAGVSYNEQFF
TGTGCCATCAGCGGAGCGGGAGTGTCTTACAATGAGCAGTTCTTC
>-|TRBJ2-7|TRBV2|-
CASRFDRHSYEQYF
TGTGCCAGCAGGTTCGACAGACACTCCTACGAGCAGTACTTC
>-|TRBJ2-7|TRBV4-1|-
CASSQAGSYEQYF
TGCGCCAGCAGCCAAGCGGGATCCTACGAGCAGTACTTC
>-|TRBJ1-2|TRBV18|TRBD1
CASSPLDRGTAEYGYTF
TGTGCCAGCTCACCCTTGGACAGGGGTACGGCGGAATATGGCTACACCTTC
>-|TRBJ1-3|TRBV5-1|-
CASSLDGGVSGNTIYF
TGCGCCAGCAGCTTGGATGGCGGAGTCTCTGGAAACACCATATATTTT
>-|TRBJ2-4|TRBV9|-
CASSVGQGENLAKNIQYF
TGTGCCAGCAGCGTAGGCCAAGGAGAAAACCTAGCCAAAAACATTCAGTACTTC
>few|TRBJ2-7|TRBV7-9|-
CASSPDGGREQYF
TGTGCCAGCAGCCCCGACGGGGGTCGGGAGCAGTACTTC
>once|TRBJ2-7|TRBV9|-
CASSPPDGTYYEQYF
TGTGCCAGCAGCCCCCCCGACGGGACATATTACGAGCAGTACTTC
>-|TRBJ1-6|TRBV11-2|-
CASTQTGFRDSPLHF
TGTGCCAGCACCCAAACAGGGTTTCGCGATTCACCCCTCCACTTT
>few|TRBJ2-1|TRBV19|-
CASSIDGDNEQFF
TGTGCCAGTAGTATTGACGGAGACAATGAGCAGTTCTTC
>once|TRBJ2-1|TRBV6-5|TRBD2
CASSYSRRGDDNEQFF
TGTGCCAGCAGTTACTCGAGGCGGGGGGATGACAATGAGCAGTTCTTC
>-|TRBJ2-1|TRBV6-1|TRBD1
CASRDRGVNEQFF
TGTGCCAGCAGGGACAGGGGGGTCAATGAGCAGTTCTTC
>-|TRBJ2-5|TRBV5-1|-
CASSPRGGRETQYF
TGCGCCAGCAGCCCGAGGGGGGGACGAGAGACCCAGTACTTC
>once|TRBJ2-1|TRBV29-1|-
CSVARDTYNEQFF
TGCAGCGTTGCCCGGGACACGTACAATGAGCAGTTCTTC
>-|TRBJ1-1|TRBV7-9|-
CASSALPRGHTEAFF
TGTGCCAGCAGCGCTCTTCCTAGGGGCCACACTGAAGCTTTCTTT
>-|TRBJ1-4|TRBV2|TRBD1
CASSRDRGGTNEKLFF
TGTGCCAGCAGCCGTGACAGGGGGGGTACTAATGAAAAACTGTTTTTT
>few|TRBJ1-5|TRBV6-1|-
CAISEVSNQPQHF
TGTGCCATTAGCGAGGTTAGCAATCAGCCCCAGCATTTT
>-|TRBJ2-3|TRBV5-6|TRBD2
CASSSLGGGSGSDTQYF
TGTGCCAGCAGCTCTTTGGGGGGGGGTAGTGGGTCGGATACGCAGTATTTT
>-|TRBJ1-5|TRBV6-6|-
CASSRDQPQHF
TGTGCCAGCAGCCGGGATCAGCCCCAGCATTTT
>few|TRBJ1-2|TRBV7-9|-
CASSLWQTVTNYGYTF
TGTGCCAGCAGCTTATGGCAGACAGTTACTAACTATGGCTACACCTTC
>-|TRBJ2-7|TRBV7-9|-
CASSFSGTLIFYEQYF
TGTGCCAGCAGCTTTTCCGGGACACTTATTTTTTACGAGCAGTACTTC
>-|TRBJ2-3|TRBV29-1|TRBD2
CSVDRGLAVGQDTQYF
TGCAGCGTTGATCGGGGACTAGCGGTTGGGCAGGATACGCAGTATTTT
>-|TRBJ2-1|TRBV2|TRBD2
CASSVRTSFINEQFF
TGTGCCAGCAGTGTGAGGACTAGTTTTATCAATGAGCAGTTCTTC
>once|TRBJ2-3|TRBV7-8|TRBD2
CASITSGITDTQYF
TGTGCCAGCATCACTAGCGGGATTACAGATACGCAGTATTTT
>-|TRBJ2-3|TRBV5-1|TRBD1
CASSSGDRGTDTQYF
TGCGCCAGCAGCTCCGGGGACAGGGGCACAGATACGCAGTATTTT
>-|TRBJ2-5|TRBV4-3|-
CASSQGNREETQYF
TGCGCCAGCAGCCAAGGAAACAGGGAGGAGACCCAGTACTTC
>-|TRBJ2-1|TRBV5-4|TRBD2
CASSLIGLVEYNEQFF
TGTGCCAGCAGCTTAATAGGACTAGTTGAGTATAATGAGCAGTTCTTC
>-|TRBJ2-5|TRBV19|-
CASSIVPGETQYF
TGTGCCAGTAGTATAGTACCGGGGGAGACCCAGTACTTC
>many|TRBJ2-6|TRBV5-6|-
CASSTGISGANVLTF
TGTGCCAGCAGTACAGGAATCTCTGGGGCCAACGTCCTGACTTTC
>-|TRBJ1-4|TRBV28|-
CASSFPGEKLFF
TGTGCCAGCAGTTTCCCAGGAGAAAAACTGTTTTTT
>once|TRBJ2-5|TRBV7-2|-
CASSPGGAQETQYF
TGTGCCAGCAGCCCGGGCGGGGCCCAAGAGACCCAGTACTTC
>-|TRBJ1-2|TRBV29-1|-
CSHAVGLDGYTF
TGCAGCCACGCGGTAGGCCTTGATGGCTACACCTTC
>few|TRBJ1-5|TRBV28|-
CASSTLGQPQHF
TGTGCCAGCAGTACCCTAGGCCAGCCCCAGCATTTT
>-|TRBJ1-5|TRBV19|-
CASIDRGSGQPQHF
TGTGCCAGTATCGACAGAGGCAGTGGTCAGCCCCAGCATTTT
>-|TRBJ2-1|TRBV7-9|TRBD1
CASIPWAGGFSYNEQFF
TGTGCCAGCATCCCTTGGGCAGGGGGTTTCTCCTACAATGAGCAGTTCTTC
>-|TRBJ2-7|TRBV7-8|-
CASSLSGSSEQYF
TGTGCCAGCAGCTTATCCGGGAGCAGCGAGCAGTACTTC
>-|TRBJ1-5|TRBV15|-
CATSRAGGGSQPQHF
TGTGCCACCAGCAGAGCGGGGGGGGGAAGTCAGCCCCAGCATTTT